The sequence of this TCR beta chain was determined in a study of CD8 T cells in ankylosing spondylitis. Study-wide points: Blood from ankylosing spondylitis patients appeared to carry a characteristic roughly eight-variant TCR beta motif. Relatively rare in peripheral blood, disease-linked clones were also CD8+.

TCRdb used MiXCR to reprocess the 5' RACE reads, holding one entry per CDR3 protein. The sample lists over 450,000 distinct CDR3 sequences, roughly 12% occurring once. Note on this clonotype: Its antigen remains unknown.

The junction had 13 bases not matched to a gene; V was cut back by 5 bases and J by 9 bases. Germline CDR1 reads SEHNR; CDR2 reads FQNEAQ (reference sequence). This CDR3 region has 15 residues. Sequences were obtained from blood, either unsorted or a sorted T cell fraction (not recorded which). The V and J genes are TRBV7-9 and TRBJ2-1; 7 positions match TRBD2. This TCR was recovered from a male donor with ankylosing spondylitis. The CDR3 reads CASSPGKREFSEQFF. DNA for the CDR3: TGTGCCAGCAGCCCGGGGAAGCGGGAATTCAGTGAGCAGTTCTTC.